One sample yielded the 4 T cell receptor beta chains listed below, sequenced in a study of CD8 T cells in Susac syndrome. The RNA, about 0.5 to 1 ug, was put through reverse transcription using random hexamers. TCRdb re-called the immunoSEQ multiplex PCR reads with MiXCR, one entry per CDR3 protein. The table shows 250,000 to 300,000 distinct CDR3 sequences, with about 88% occurring only once. Specimen: CD8+ T cells from PBMCs. Receptor source: a human donor with multiple sclerosis.

The rearrangement links TRBV15 to TRBJ1-1; D is unclear. This CDR3 is 14 amino acids long. CDR1 LNHNV and CDR2 YYDKDF come from the germline V gene (reference sequence). V shed 3 bases and J shed 2 bases, with 10 bases lying between them. The CDR3 loop is CATSSTGVNTEAFF. CDR3 bases: TGTGCCACCAGCAGTACCGGCGTTAACACTGAAGCTTTCTTT.

The J gene is TRBJ2-1, the V gene TRBV18; D might be TRBD1 (7 bases). The CDR3 totals 14 residues. V was cut by 3 bases and J by 6 bases, with 12 bases left in between. Germline values: CDR1 KGHSH, CDR2 LQKENI. CDR3 amino acids: CASSPTGRSNEQFF. CDR3 nucleotide sequence: TGTGCCAGCTCACCGACAGGGAGGAGCAATGAGCAGTTCTTC.

The chain recombines TRBV9 with TRBJ2-3; D gene ambiguous. V was shortened by 4 bases and J by 2 bases, with 11 bases between the two germline ends. Germline CDR1 SGDLS, CDR2 YYNGEE. The CDR3 runs to 14 residues. The chain's CDR3 is CASSPGRTTDTQYF. The CDR3 DNA follows: TGTGCCAGCAGCCCCGGACGGACCACAGATACGCAGTATTTT.

This clonotype has a single count. This chain connects TRBV7-8 to TRBJ2-3; 8 bases are shared with TRBD2. Germline V CDR1 and CDR2: SGHVS, FQNEAQ. This CDR3 comprises 16 residues. V shed 1 base, J shed 0 bases, and the junction held 3 bases outside the gene matches. CDR3 coding DNA: TGTGCCAGCAGCTTAGAGCCTAGCGGGAGCACAGATACGCAGTATTTT. Its translation is CASSLEPSGSTDTQYF.